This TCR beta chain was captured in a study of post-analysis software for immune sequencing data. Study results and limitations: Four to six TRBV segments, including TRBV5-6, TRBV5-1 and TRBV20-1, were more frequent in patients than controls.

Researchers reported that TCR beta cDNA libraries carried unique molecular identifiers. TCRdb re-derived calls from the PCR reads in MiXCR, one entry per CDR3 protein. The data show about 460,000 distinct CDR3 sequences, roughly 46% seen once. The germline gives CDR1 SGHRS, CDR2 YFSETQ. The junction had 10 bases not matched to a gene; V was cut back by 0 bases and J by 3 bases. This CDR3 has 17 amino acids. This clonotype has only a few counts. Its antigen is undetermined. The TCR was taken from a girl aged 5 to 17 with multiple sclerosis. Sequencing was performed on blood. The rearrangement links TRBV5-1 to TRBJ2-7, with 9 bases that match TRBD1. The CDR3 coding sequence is TGCGCCAGCAGCTTGGGGGACAGGGAGATAGGAGGCTACGAGCAGTACTTC. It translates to CASSLGDREIGGYEQYF. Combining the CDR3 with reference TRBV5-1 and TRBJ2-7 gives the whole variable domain KAGVTQTPRYLIKTRGQQVTLSCSPISGHRSVSWYQQTPGQGLQFLFEYFSETQRNKGNFPGRFSGRQFSNSRSEMNVSTLELGDSALYLCASSLGDREIGGYEQYFGPGTRLTVT.